What follows describes a single T cell receptor (beta chain). Its antigen is currently unknown. The sample is drawn from a study of T cells after yellow fever vaccination. Notes on the study in general: When the response was secondary, it was weaker but reached its peak faster, day 5 versus 15. Researchers cautioned that FACS-sorted repertoires could harbor abundant clonotypes contaminating from the bulk population.

By 5'RACE template switching, TCR cDNA was produced, with a universal primer site and UMIs added in the process. TCRdb ran MiXCR on the 5' RACE reads and lists one entry per CDR3 protein. The data contain 200,000 to 250,000 distinct CDR3 sequences, 6.9% of them singletons. This CDR3 comprises 15 residues. Germline CDR1 and CDR2: MNHEY and SVGAGI. V gave up 3 bases and J gave up 4 bases, with 15 bases separating them. The specimen was CD4+ T cells sorted from PBMCs, collected 15 days after the yellow fever booster vaccination. The TCR originated in a man aged 25 to 45 who received the YFV17D yellow fever vaccine. V and J are TRBV6-5 and TRBJ2-5; a possible D gene is TRBD2 (6 bases). CDR3 DNA sequence: TGTGCCAGCAGTTATGGAGGGGTCCGCGCAGAGACCCAGTACTTC. It is translated as CASSYGGVRAETQYF.